The 30 T cell receptor beta chains below all came from one sample that was sequenced in a study of OX40 agonist ivuxolimab in advanced cancers. This table comes from immunoSEQ multiplex PCR, and its TCRdb copy is limited to in-frame clones, with some not included. Among roughly 14,000 clones, around four fifths were seen once, and the ten largest hold approximately 31%. This specimen was CD4+ or CD8+ T cells sorted from blood, taken in a trial of the OX40 agonist ivuxolimab. These receptors were obtained from an adult with an advanced solid tumor such as melanoma, head and neck, liver or kidney cancer.

This clone has only a few counts. The chain recombines TRBV15 with TRBJ2-1, with no clear D. Trimming pared 4 bases from V and 8 bases from J, leaving 15 bases between. The CDR3 has 14 residues. Germline V lookup: CDR1 LNHNV, CDR2 YYDKDF (reference sequence). The CDR3 DNA follows: TGTGCCACCAGCATGGGTACCCCGGCGGATGAGCAGTTCTTC. Its protein product is CATSMGTPADEQFF.

V usage is TRBV6-5 and J usage is TRBJ1-4, with 8 bases fitting TRBD1. V lost 5 bases and J lost 10; bases outside the gene matches: 3. The CDR3 covers 12 residues. Germline V gives CDR1 MNHEY, CDR2 SVGAGI. CDR3 amino acids: CASSAGTGKLFF. CDR3 nucleotides: TGTGCCAGCAGTGCCGGGACAGGAAAACTGTTTTTT.

The chain recombines TRBV5-1 with TRBJ2-7, with D possibly being TRBD1 (5 bases). The germline V gene has CDR1 SGHRS and CDR2 YFSETQ. CDR3 length: 14 amino acids. Trimming removed 3 bases from V and 5 bases from J, with 15 bases in between. Written as DNA, the CDR3 is TGCGCCAGCAGCTCCTCAGGGTATCTGAACGAGCAGTACTTC. Its protein product is CASSSSGYLNEQYF.

This clone turned up a few times. The V call is TRBV19, the J call TRBJ2-1; TRBD2 matches at 7 bases. Germline V gene data show CDR1 as LNHDA and CDR2 as SQIVND (reference sequence). The J segment lost 8 bases and the V segment lost 3 bases, leaving 10 bases of the junction unmatched. The CDR3 length is 15 residues. CDR3 loop: CASSMNFGRTHEQFF. The CDR3 nucleotides read TGTGCCAGTAGTATGAATTTCGGGAGGACGCATGAGCAGTTCTTC.

This clone was seen a few times. The chain recombines TRBV2 with TRBJ1-1; no reliable D call. CDR1 and CDR2 from the germline V gene are SNHLY and FYNNEI. The V end lost 3 bases, the J end lost 1 base, and 12 bases lay between the germline ends. This CDR3 has 15 residues. CDR3 sequence reads: CASSERFYRNTEAFF. In nucleotides, the CDR3 is TGTGCCAGCAGTGAGCGGTTTTACAGGAACACTGAAGCTTTCTTT.

The chain employs TRBV4-1 and TRBJ1-2; TRBD1 aligns across 7 bases. Trimming took 3 bases from V and 7 from J; bases not matched to a gene: 2. Germline V gene lookup returns CDR1 MGHRA and CDR2 YSYEKL. The CDR3 totals 12 residues. The CDR3 coding sequence is TGCGCCAGCAGCCAGAACAGGGGTGGCTACACCTTC. This codes for CASSQNRGGYTF.

The chain recombines TRBV27 with TRBJ2-1; D gene uncertain. The length of the CDR3 is 13 residues. Germline loops: CDR1 MNHEY, CDR2 SMNVEV (reference sequence). V shed 5 bases and J shed 9 bases, with 14 bases lying between them. The CDR3 loop reads CASSLAAFAEQFF. The DNA for the CDR3 is TGTGCCAGCAGTCTCGCGGCCTTCGCTGAGCAGTTCTTC.

This rearrangement joins TRBV6-6 to TRBJ2-4; D not certain. The CDR3 totals 11 residues. The V end lost 6 bases, the J end lost 13 bases, and 13 bases lay between the germline ends. Germline lookup yields CDR1 MNHNY and CDR2 SVGAGI (reference sequence). CDR3 region: CASRADLRQYF. DNA of the CDR3: TGTGCCAGCAGGGCCGACCTTCGGCAGTACTTC.

This chain connects TRBV19 to TRBJ2-7, with D uncertain. This CDR3 comprises 14 residues. Trimming cost V 3 bases and J 0 bases, with 9 bases left between them. Germline CDR1 LNHDA, CDR2 SQIVND (reference sequence). In DNA, the CDR3 is TGTGCCAGTAGTATTATGGCAGGCTCCTACGAGCAGTACTTC. It specifies CASSIMAGSYEQYF.

V and J are TRBV7-8 and TRBJ1-5; perhaps TRBD1 as D (5 bases). This CDR3 contains 13 residues. CDR1 is SGHVS and CDR2 is FQNEAQ in the germline V gene. The ends were cut back, 3 bases at V and 5 bases at J, with 8 bases in the middle. CDR3 in amino acids: CASSLGQDQPQHF. CDR3 DNA sequence: TGTGCCAGCAGCTTGGGGCAGGATCAGCCCCAGCATTTT.

DNA for the CDR3: TGTGCCATCGATCCCGAAACGACGGGCCCCTACAATGAGCAGTTCTTC. This codes for CAIDPETTGPYNEQFF. This chain uses TRBV2 with TRBJ2-1; no firm D call. The CDR3 sequence is 16 residues long. Between the trimmed V and J ends, which lost 10 bases and 2 bases, there was a span of 21 bases. Germline-derived CDR1 and CDR2 are SNHLY and FYNNEI.

The rearrangement links TRBV5-3 to TRBJ2-3, with TRBD1 identical over 11 bases. Being an ORF, TRBV5-3 has a function that is uncertain. The CDR3 is made up of 15 amino acids. V lost 8 bases, J lost 5 bases, and 10 bases stayed unmatched. Written as DNA, the CDR3 is TGTGCCAGCAGTCCCGGACAGGGGGCTGTAGATACGCAGTATTTT. This encodes CASSPGQGAVDTQYF.

The V call is TRBV2, the J call TRBJ1-2; tentatively, D is TRBD1 (5 bases). The CDR3 consists of 13 residues. V was shortened by 6 bases and J by 4 bases, with 12 bases between the two germline ends. Germline CDR1 reads SNHLY; CDR2 reads FYNNEI. The CDR3 DNA sequence: TGTGCCAGCAGCACGACAGAGATCTATGGCTACACCTTC. Translation gives CASSTTEIYGYTF.

By proportion, this clone is medium-sized. V and J are TRBV27 and TRBJ2-3; D tentatively reads TRBD1 or TRBD2 (5 bases each). The CDR3 consists of 16 residues. Germline V gene data show CDR1 as MNHEY and CDR2 as SMNVEV (reference sequence). V was shortened by 1 base and J by 2 bases, with 13 bases between the two germline ends. CDR3 in DNA: TGTGCCAGCAGTTTATTTGGGGGATTCCTCACAGATACGCAGTATTTT. This encodes CASSLFGGFLTDTQYF.

J is TRBJ1-1 and V is TRBV5-6; 8 nucleotides align to TRBD1. The CDR3 has 15 residues. The V segment lost 4 bases and the J segment 1 base; nucleotides outside the gene matches: 6. The germline V gene encodes CDR1 SGHDT and CDR2 YYEEEE. Here the CDR3 DNA reads TGTGCCAGCAGCCAGTGGGACAGGCGGAACACTGAAGCTTTCTTT. It codes for CASSQWDRRNTEAFF. Combining the CDR3 with reference TRBV5-6 and TRBJ1-1 gives the whole variable domain DAGVTQSPTHLIKTRGQQVTLRCSPKSGHDTVSWYQQALGQGPQFIFQYYEEEERQRGNFPDRFSGHQFPNYSSELNVNALLLGDSALYLCASSQWDRRNTEAFFGQGTRLTVV.

This clone came up once. This rearrangement joins TRBV15 to TRBJ1-3, with D hard to call. This CDR3 has 14 amino acids. The V end lost 8 bases, the J end lost 0 bases, and 11 bases lay between the germline ends. Germline CDR1 reads LNHNV; CDR2 reads YYDKDF (reference sequence). CDR3 nucleotides: TGTGCCACCGTAGCGGAAGACTCTGGAAACACCATATATTTT. Translating it yields CATVAEDSGNTIYF.

The chain links TRBV15 to TRBJ2-4; D is uncertain. The CDR3 loop spans 12 amino acids. Germline lookup yields CDR1 LNHNV and CDR2 YYDKDF (reference sequence). V was pared by 3 bases and J by 5 bases, with 5 bases between. This CDR3 is CATSSLENIQYF. In DNA, the CDR3 is TGTGCCACCAGCAGCCTAGAAAACATTCAGTACTTC.

J is TRBJ2-5 and V is TRBV30; tentative D call: TRBD1 (6 bases). The CDR3 has 14 amino acids. Trimming pared 3 bases from V and 1 base from J, leaving 12 bases between. CDR1 GTSNPN and CDR2 SVGIG come from the germline V gene (reference sequence). In DNA form, the CDR3 reads TGTGCCTGGAGGGCGAGGGACACCCAAGAGACCCAGTACTTC. Translating gives CAWRARDTQETQYF. The complete variable domain, with remaining parts taken from reference TRBV30 and TRBJ2-5, reads SQTIHQWPATLVQPVGSPLSLECTVEGTSNPNLYWYRQAAGRGLQLLFYSVGIGQISSEVPQNLSASRPQDRQFILSSKKLLLSDSGFYLCAWRARDTQETQYFGPGTRLLVL.

This clone was seen just once. The V gene is TRBV5-1, the J gene TRBJ1-1; D is perhaps TRBD1 (5 bases). The CDR3 runs 17 residues. Germline-derived CDR1 and CDR2 are SGHRS and YFSETQ. V lost 2 bases, J lost 2 bases, and 19 bases lay in between. CDR3 sequence: CASSFFTSRDLNTEAFF. In DNA form, the CDR3 reads TGCGCCAGCAGCTTTTTTACGTCCCGGGACCTCAACACTGAAGCTTTCTTT.

This clone occurred a few times. V and J are TRBV5-8 and TRBJ2-3, with TRBD2 identical over 9 bases. The CDR3 extends over 14 amino acids. Germline assignment: CDR1 SGHTS and CDR2 YDEGEE. Trimming at V came to 2 bases and at J to 5 bases, leaving 3 bases not matched to a gene. The chain's CDR3 is CASSFFSGRDTQYF. The CDR3 DNA reads TGTGCCAGCAGCTTTTTTAGCGGGAGAGATACGCAGTATTTT.

This clone was counted a few times. The chain has TRBV4-2 and TRBJ2-5; 14 bases are a match to TRBD2. Germline lookup yields CDR1 LGHNA and CDR2 YNFKEQ. Trimming cost V 4 bases and J 4 bases; bases outside gene matches: 5. This CDR3 contains 16 residues. CDR3: CASSPQGLAGGETQYF. CDR3 DNA: TGTGCCAGCAGCCCTCAAGGACTAGCGGGAGGAGAGACCCAGTACTTC.

This chain connects TRBV7-3 to TRBJ2-3, with TRBD2 identical over 9 bases. The CDR3 contains 17 residues. Per germline, CDR1 SGHTA and CDR2 FQGTGA. The V gene end was trimmed by 2 bases and the J gene end by 5 bases; junction bases not matched to a gene: 11. The DNA of the CDR3 is TGTGCCAGCAGCTTACGGCGCGGGAGGGCCAGGGGAGATACGCAGTATTTT. Protein sequence: CASSLRRGRARGDTQYF.

V usage is TRBV7-8 and J usage is TRBJ2-5; TRBD2 is a possible D gene (7 bases). V dropped 1 base and J dropped 3 bases, with 12 bases sitting between them. The germline V gene encodes CDR1 SGHVS and CDR2 FQNEAQ. The CDR3 consists of 15 residues. CDR3 region: CASSLERGAEETQYF. The CDR3 coding sequence is TGTGCCAGCAGCTTAGAACGGGGGGCGGAAGAGACCCAGTACTTC.

This clone is deemed medium-sized (0.01 to 0.1%). V and J are TRBV10-1 and TRBJ2-7; D is uncertain. The CDR3 has 16 amino acids. The germline V gene has CDR1 WNHNN and CDR2 SYGVQD (reference sequence). V gave up 1 base and J gave up 4 bases, with 17 bases separating them. CDR3 DNA sequence: TGCGCCAGCAGTGAGTACTTGATCGGACCCAGGTACGAGCAGTACTTC. Translation: CASSEYLIGPRYEQYF.

The V gene is TRBV28, the J gene TRBJ2-6; D is perhaps TRBD1 (6 bases). Trimming took off 5 bases at V and 5 bases at J, with 19 bases between the two ends. The CDR3 contains 17 residues. Germline loops: CDR1 MDHEN, CDR2 SYDVKM. This chain's CDR3 is CASSRMGTQSRANVLTF. The CDR3 DNA follows: TGTGCCAGCAGTCGTATGGGGACACAAAGTCGGGCCAACGTCCTGACTTTC. The variable domain in full, completed from reference TRBV28 and TRBJ2-6, reads DVKVTQSSRYLVKRTGEKVFLECVQDMDHENMFWYRQDPGLGLRLIYFSYDVKMKEKGDIPEGYSVSREKKERFSLILESASTNQTSMYLCASSRMGTQSRANVLTFGAGSRLTVL.

This clone qualifies as medium-sized. The V and J genes are TRBV6-1 and TRBJ1-2; 7 nucleotides align to TRBD1. Germline assignment: CDR1 MNHNS and CDR2 SASEGT. The trim removed 4 bases at V and 1 base at J, leaving 9 bases unmatched. This CDR3 region has 16 residues. CDR3 sequence reads: CASSGRTGPNNYGYTF. The CDR3 DNA reads as TGTGCCAGCAGTGGGCGGACAGGCCCAAATAACTATGGCTACACCTTC.

Only a few counts were recorded for this clone. This rearrangement joins TRBV15 to TRBJ2-6, with D unresolved. The CDR3 spans 16 residues. V was trimmed by 5 bases and J by 0 bases, leaving 11 bases between them. Germline V gene data show CDR1 as LNHNV and CDR2 as YYDKDF (reference sequence). CDR3 coding DNA: TGTGCCACCAGCGGTACAGCCTTCTCTGGGGCCAACGTCCTGACTTTC. Translating gives CATSGTAFSGANVLTF. Combining the CDR3 with reference TRBV15 and TRBJ2-6 gives the whole variable domain DAMVIQNPRYQVTQFGKPVTLSCSQTLNHNVMYWYQQKSSQAPKLLFHYYDKDFNNEADTPDNFQSRRPNTSFCFLDIRSPGLGDTAMYLCATSGTAFSGANVLTFGAGSRLTVL.

This clone was recorded once. The chain joins TRBV9 to TRBJ1-3; D remains ambiguous. The V gene's germline CDR1 is SGDLS and CDR2 YYNGEE. V lost 0 bases and J 4 bases, leaving 11 bases between the germline ends. The CDR3 contains 15 residues. The CDR3 is CASSVEEVPGNTIYF. CDR3 bases: TGTGCCAGCAGCGTAGAGGAGGTCCCCGGAAACACCATATATTTT.

J is TRBJ2-3 and V is TRBV4-3, with D uncertain. The CDR3 spans 13 residues. CDR1 and CDR2 from the germline V gene are LGHNA and YSLEER. The germline V and J ends were trimmed by 0 bases and 6 bases, with 7 bases remaining between them. The CDR3: CASSQEQPDTQYF. The CDR3 DNA reads as TGCGCCAGCAGCCAAGAACAGCCCGATACGCAGTATTTT.

The chain joins TRBV19 to TRBJ2-1; 12 nucleotides agree with TRBD2. The CDR3 is 16 residues long. Trimming at V came to 5 bases and at J to 7 bases, leaving 9 bases not matched to a gene. Germline V gene sequence: CDR1 LNHDA, CDR2 SQIVND (reference sequence). The DNA for the CDR3 is TGTGCCAGTAGTCCAAGACTAGCGGGAGCTCGTAATGAGCAGTTCTTC. It translates to CASSPRLAGARNEQFF.